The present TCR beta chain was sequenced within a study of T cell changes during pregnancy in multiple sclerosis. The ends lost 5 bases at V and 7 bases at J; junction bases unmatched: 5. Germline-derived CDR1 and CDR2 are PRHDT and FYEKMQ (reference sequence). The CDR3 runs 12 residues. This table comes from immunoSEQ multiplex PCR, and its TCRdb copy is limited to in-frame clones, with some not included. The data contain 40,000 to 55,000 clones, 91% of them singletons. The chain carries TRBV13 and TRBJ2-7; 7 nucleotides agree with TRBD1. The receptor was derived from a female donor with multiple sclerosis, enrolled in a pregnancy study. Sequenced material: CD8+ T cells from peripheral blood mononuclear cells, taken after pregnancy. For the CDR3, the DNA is TGTGCCAGCAGCCTACAGGGGTTGGAGCAGTACTTC. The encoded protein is CASSLQGLEQYF.